A selection of T cell receptor beta chains follows, all from one sample in a study of blood T cell repertoires in COVID-19. The data were produced by immunoSEQ multiplex PCR, yet TCRdb's version contains in-frame clones alone and is incomplete. Among 250,000 to 350,000 clones listed, 70% to 90% were seen once. The sample was peripheral blood. These receptors originate from a woman aged 45-59 years with active or convalescent COVID-19. Each CDR3 is given with its conserved first and last residue. The order of the fields is J gene, V gene, D gene, clone size, CDR3 protein, CDR3 DNA. A D gene is named only where the DNA matches it firmly. A row's size may be missing; if present it is once, few, many or a size class.

J gene: TRBJ1-2; V gene: TRBV11-2; D gene: NA; clone size: NA; CDR3 protein: CASSLGEGLWGYTF; CDR3 DNA: TGTGCCAGCAGCTTAGGGGAGGGACTATGGGGCTACACCTTC
J gene: TRBJ2-1; V gene: TRBV11-2; D gene: NA; clone size: NA; CDR3 protein: CASSRRGGERGVF; CDR3 DNA: TGTGCCAGCAGCAGACGAGGCGGGGAACGAGGAGTCTTC
J gene: TRBJ2-2; V gene: TRBV6-5; D gene: NA; clone size: NA; CDR3 protein: CASIAQGFTGELFF; CDR3 DNA: TGTGCCAGCATCGCACAGGGTTTTACCGGGGAGCTGTTTTTT
J gene: TRBJ1-1; V gene: TRBV2; D gene: TRBD1; clone size: NA; CDR3 protein: CATTRQGVETEAFF; CDR3 DNA: TGTGCCACAACAAGACAGGGGGTGGAGACTGAAGCTTTCTTT
J gene: TRBJ1-5; V gene: TRBV6-5; D gene: TRBD1; clone size: NA; CDR3 protein: CASSYGTGSNQPQHF; CDR3 DNA: TGTGCCAGCAGTTATGGGACAGGGTCGAATCAGCCCCAGCATTTT
J gene: TRBJ2-1; V gene: TRBV11-2; D gene: TRBD2; clone size: once; CDR3 protein: CASSLVGLAGGLSYNEQFF; CDR3 DNA: TGTGCCAGCAGCTTAGTTGGGTTAGCGGGGGGCCTCTCCTACAATGAGCAGTTCTTC
J gene: TRBJ2-7; V gene: TRBV18; D gene: NA; clone size: NA; CDR3 protein: CASSPGVEYEQYF; CDR3 DNA: TGTGCCAGCTCCCCCGGGGTGGAGTACGAGCAGTACTTC
J gene: TRBJ1-2; V gene: TRBV29-1; D gene: TRBD1; clone size: NA; CDR3 protein: CSATTGGNFGYTF; CDR3 DNA: TGCAGCGCCACCACAGGGGGCAACTTTGGCTACACCTTC
J gene: TRBJ2-7; V gene: TRBV7-8; D gene: TRBD2; clone size: NA; CDR3 protein: CASSLEGGRAFEQYF; CDR3 DNA: TGTGCCAGCAGCTTAGAGGGTGGGAGGGCCTTCGAGCAGTACTTC
J gene: TRBJ2-4; V gene: TRBV7-2; D gene: TRBD1; clone size: few; CDR3 protein: CASSVDREYIQYF; CDR3 DNA: TGTGCCAGCAGCGTGGACAGGGAGTACATTCAGTACTTC
J gene: TRBJ2-7; V gene: TRBV3-1/TRBV3-2; D gene: NA; clone size: NA; CDR3 protein: CASSHWGSEDPYEQYF; CDR3 DNA: TGTGCCAGCAGCCATTGGGGCTCCGAGGACCCCTACGAGCAGTACTTC
J gene: TRBJ1-2; V gene: TRBV24-1; D gene: NA; clone size: NA; CDR3 protein: CATSDSLSRVGGYTF; CDR3 DNA: TGTGCCACCAGTGATTCGCTATCCAGGGTGGGTGGCTACACCTTC
J gene: TRBJ2-5; V gene: TRBV19; D gene: NA; clone size: NA; CDR3 protein: CASSIVGKETQYF; CDR3 DNA: TGTGCCAGTAGTATAGTGGGCAAAGAGACCCAGTACTTC
J gene: TRBJ2-7; V gene: TRBV19; D gene: NA; clone size: once; CDR3 protein: CASSMGLSYEQYF; CDR3 DNA: TGTGCCAGTAGTATGGGCCTCTCCTACGAGCAGTACTTC
J gene: TRBJ1-1; V gene: TRBV27; D gene: TRBD1; clone size: NA; CDR3 protein: CASSTDRGLNTEAFF; CDR3 DNA: TGTGCCAGCAGTACGGACAGGGGCTTGAACACTGAAGCTTTCTTT
J gene: TRBJ2-2; V gene: TRBV6-5; D gene: TRBD2; clone size: few; CDR3 protein: CASRLAGAGELFF; CDR3 DNA: TGTGCCAGCAGACTAGCGGGAGCCGGGGAGCTGTTTTTT
J gene: TRBJ2-5; V gene: TRBV25-1; D gene: TRBD1; clone size: NA; CDR3 protein: CASRGQGQETQYF; CDR3 DNA: TGTGCCAGCAGGGGACAGGGCCAAGAGACCCAGTACTTC
J gene: TRBJ2-6; V gene: TRBV5-1; D gene: NA; clone size: NA; CDR3 protein: CASSLWGAGSGANVLTF; CDR3 DNA: TGCGCCAGCAGCTTGTGGGGCGCTGGTTCTGGGGCCAACGTCCTGACTTTC
J gene: TRBJ1-3; V gene: TRBV28; D gene: NA; clone size: NA; CDR3 protein: CASSSPRDPSPFSGNTIYF; CDR3 DNA: TGTGCCAGCAGTTCCCCCCGGGATCCGAGTCCTTTTTCTGGAAACACCATATATTTT
J gene: TRBJ2-1; V gene: TRBV28; D gene: TRBD2; clone size: NA; CDR3 protein: CASSLWTSGSYNEQFF; CDR3 DNA: TGTGCCAGCAGTTTATGGACTAGCGGGAGCTACAATGAGCAGTTCTTC
J gene: TRBJ1-5; V gene: TRBV24-1; D gene: NA; clone size: NA; CDR3 protein: CATSDSSGARRMQPQHF; CDR3 DNA: TGTGCCACCAGTGACTCTAGCGGCGCACGGAGGATGCAGCCCCAGCATTTT
J gene: TRBJ1-2; V gene: TRBV7-2; D gene: NA; clone size: NA; CDR3 protein: CASSFQTGIRDGYTF; CDR3 DNA: TGTGCCAGCAGCTTCCAAACAGGGATACGAGATGGCTACACCTTC
J gene: TRBJ2-7; V gene: TRBV4-3; D gene: TRBD2; clone size: NA; CDR3 protein: CASSQESLAAAYEQYF; CDR3 DNA: TGCGCCAGCAGCCAAGAGAGTCTAGCGGCAGCCTACGAGCAGTACTTC
J gene: TRBJ1-4; V gene: TRBV2; D gene: NA; clone size: NA; CDR3 protein: CASSEPTPGGEKLFF; CDR3 DNA: TGTGCCAGCAGTGAACCGACACCCGGGGGTGAAAAACTGTTTTTT
J gene: TRBJ2-5; V gene: TRBV11-2; D gene: TRBD2; clone size: few; CDR3 protein: CASSLDRGGLRETQYF; CDR3 DNA: TGTGCCAGCAGCTTAGATCGGGGAGGGCTAAGAGAGACCCAGTACTTC
J gene: TRBJ1-2; V gene: TRBV29-1; D gene: NA; clone size: NA; CDR3 protein: CSVEEIPSGAYGYTF; CDR3 DNA: TGCAGCGTTGAGGAAATTCCCAGCGGGGCCTATGGCTACACCTTC
J gene: TRBJ1-1; V gene: TRBV28; D gene: NA; clone size: NA; CDR3 protein: CASINGGLNTEAFF; CDR3 DNA: TGTGCCAGCATCAATGGGGGCCTGAACACTGAAGCTTTCTTT
J gene: TRBJ2-2; V gene: TRBV6-5; D gene: TRBD2; clone size: NA; CDR3 protein: CASRGLAGTGELFF; CDR3 DNA: TGTGCCAGCAGGGGACTAGCGGGTACCGGGGAGCTGTTTTTT
J gene: TRBJ1-2; V gene: TRBV7-9; D gene: NA; clone size: NA; CDR3 protein: CASSLGAGLYGYTF; CDR3 DNA: TGTGCCAGCAGCTTAGGAGCAGGTCTCTATGGCTACACCTTC
J gene: TRBJ1-6; V gene: TRBV5-1; D gene: NA; clone size: few; CDR3 protein: CASSLGQQNSPLHF; CDR3 DNA: TGCGCCAGCAGCTTGGGACAGCAAAATTCACCCCTCCACTTT
J gene: TRBJ2-2; V gene: TRBV5-1; D gene: NA; clone size: few; CDR3 protein: CASSLESGELFF; CDR3 DNA: TGCGCCAGCAGCTTGGAATCTGGGGAGCTGTTTTTT
J gene: TRBJ1-5; V gene: TRBV2; D gene: TRBD1; clone size: NA; CDR3 protein: CASRVGTGGNQPQHF; CDR3 DNA: TGTGCCAGCAGGGTGGGGACAGGGGGCAATCAGCCCCAGCATTTT
J gene: TRBJ1-1; V gene: TRBV28; D gene: NA; clone size: NA; CDR3 protein: CASPPGGQLKVVRTTEAFF; CDR3 DNA: TGTGCCAGTCCCCCGGGAGGGCAGTTGAAGGTGGTGCGGACAACTGAAGCTTTCTTT
J gene: TRBJ1-2; V gene: TRBV18; D gene: NA; clone size: NA; CDR3 protein: CASSHRVDYGYTF; CDR3 DNA: TGTGCCAGCTCACACAGGGTGGACTATGGCTACACCTTC
J gene: TRBJ1-2; V gene: TRBV30; D gene: TRBD1; clone size: NA; CDR3 protein: CAWNAGQGARGYTF; CDR3 DNA: TGTGCCTGGAACGCCGGACAGGGGGCGCGGGGCTACACCTTC